Given below is one T cell receptor beta chain in context. These data belong to a study of T cell responses to AZD1222 COVID-19 vaccine. The table came from immunoSEQ multiplex PCR; TCRdb's copy has only in-frame clones and leaves some out. Found here are approximately 90,000 clones, roughly nine tenths of them singletons; the top ten hold 6.5% to 7.5%. This sample comprised peripheral blood, obtained on day 0 of AZD1222 vaccination. The source is an adult in good health.

CDR3 nucleotides: TGTGCCAGCAGTTTATCGGCGGGGGGATTCTCCTACGAGCAGTACTTC. Protein: CASSLSAGGFSYEQYF. This rearrangement joins TRBV28 to TRBJ2-7; 8 bases map to TRBD2. CDR3 size: 16 residues. Germline CDR1 reads MDHEN; CDR2 reads SYDVKM. The trim removed 1 base at V and 0 bases at J, leaving 5 bases unmatched. The full variable domain, rest sourced from reference TRBV28 and TRBJ2-7, is DVKVTQSSRYLVKRTGEKVFLECVQDMDHENMFWYRQDPGLGLRLIYFSYDVKMKEKGDIPEGYSVSREKKERFSLILESASTNQTSMYLCASSLSAGGFSYEQYFGPGTRLTVT.